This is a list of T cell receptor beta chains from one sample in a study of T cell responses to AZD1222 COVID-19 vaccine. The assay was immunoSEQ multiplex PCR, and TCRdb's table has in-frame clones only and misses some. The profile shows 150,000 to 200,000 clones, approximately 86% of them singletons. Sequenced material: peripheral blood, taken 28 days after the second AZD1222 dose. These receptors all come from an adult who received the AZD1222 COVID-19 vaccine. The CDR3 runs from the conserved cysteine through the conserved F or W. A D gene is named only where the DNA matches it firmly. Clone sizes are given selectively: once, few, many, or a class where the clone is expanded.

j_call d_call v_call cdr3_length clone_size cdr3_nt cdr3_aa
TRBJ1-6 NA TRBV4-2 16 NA TGTGCCAGCAGCCTGACGGAGAGCTCCTATAATTCACCCCTCCACTTT CASSLTESSYNSPLHF
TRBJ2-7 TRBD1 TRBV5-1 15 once TGCGCCAGCAGCACCTTACAGGGGAATCTGGGCGAGCAGTACTTC CASSTLQGNLGEQYF
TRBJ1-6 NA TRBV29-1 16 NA TGCAGCGTTGAAGATCGGGACTATACGACGGGGTCACCCCTCCACTTT CSVEDRDYTTGSPLHF
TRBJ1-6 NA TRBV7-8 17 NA TGTGCCAGCAGCCCACTTAGAGGGACAACCTATAATTCACCCCTCCACTTT CASSPLRGTTYNSPLHF
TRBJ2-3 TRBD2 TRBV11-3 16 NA TGTGCCAGCAGCTTAGGTGCGAGCGGGGACACAGATACGCAGTATTTT CASSLGASGDTDTQYF
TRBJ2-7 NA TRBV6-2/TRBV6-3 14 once TGTGCCAGCAGTTGGACCGGGACAACCTACGAGCAGTACTTC CASSWTGTTYEQYF
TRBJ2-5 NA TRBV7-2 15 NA TGTGCCAGCATCACCTCAGGGAAGGTGGGAGAGACCCAGTACTTC CASITSGKVGETQYF
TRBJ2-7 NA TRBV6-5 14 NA TGTGCCAGCAGTTACGAGGGGAAGGGTGACGAGCAGTACTTC CASSYEGKGDEQYF
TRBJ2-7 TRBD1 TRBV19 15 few TGTGCCAGTAGTCGGGGGACAGGGGACTCCTACGAGCAGTACTTC CASSRGTGDSYEQYF
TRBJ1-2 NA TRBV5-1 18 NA TGCGCCAGCAGCTTGGGAGGCCGGCCACGCCCGGCCTTCTATGGCTACACCTTC CASSLGGRPRPAFYGYTF
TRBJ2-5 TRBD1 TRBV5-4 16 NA TGTGCCAGCAGCTTGATTGGGCAGGGGGCTCATGAGACCCAGTACTTC CASSLIGQGAHETQYF
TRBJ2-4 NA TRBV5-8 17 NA TGTGCCAGCAGCCCCCGACAGAATATATTAGCCAAAAACATTCAGTACTTC CASSPRQNILAKNIQYF
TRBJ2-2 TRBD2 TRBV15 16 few TGTGCCACGCGGGGGGACAAAGAAACGAACACCGGGGAGCTGTTTTTT CATRGDKETNTGELFF
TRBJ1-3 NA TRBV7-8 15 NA TGTGCCAGCAGCATCAACGGGGACTCTGGAAACACCATATATTTT CASSINGDSGNTIYF
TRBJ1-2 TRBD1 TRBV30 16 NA TGTGCCTGGAGTCCCATCGGACAGGGCCCTAACTATGGCTACACCTTC CAWSPIGQGPNYGYTF
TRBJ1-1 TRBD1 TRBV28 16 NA TGTGCCAGCAGTTTAGGGACAGGGGGCCGGAACACTGAAGCTTTCTTT CASSLGTGGRNTEAFF